The source of this T cell receptor beta chain is a study of OX40 agonist ivuxolimab in advanced cancers. About the full investigation: Ivuxolimab was a fully human IgG2 agonistic monoclonal antibody targeting the costimulatory receptor OX40 (CD134). In the dose-escalation cohort, roughly 82% of patients were male, and the mean age was approximately 60 years with a range of about 20 to 80. The purpose of peripheral TCRbeta sequencing was to test whether ivuxolimab changed TCR sequence diversity and led to clonal T-cell expansion. Intravenous ivuxolimab was administered to patients every 2 weeks at six dose levels: 0.01, 0.1, 0.3, 1.5, 3 and 10 mg/kg. Partial responses were achieved by three dose-escalation patients, of whom one had hepatocellular carcinoma and two had cutaneous melanoma. The paper describes the monotherapy dose-escalation part (N = 52 patients) of the phase I trial of ivuxolimab. Among the roughly 52 dose-escalation patients, around 19 had hepatocellular carcinoma, 15 or so melanoma, 9 renal cell carcinoma and 9 head and neck cancer. Patients were allowed to have had prior anti-PD-1, anti-PD-L1 or anti-CTLA-4 therapy, and around two fifths of the dose-escalation patients had been treated with checkpoint inhibitors. The study at large found these results: Low levels of normalized T-cell clonal expansion were also seen in some nonresponding patients. At doses from 0.1 to 3.0 mg/kg, clonal expansion was seen in both CD4+ and CD8+ blood T cells between baseline and week 6. On average, CD8+ T cells showed more expanded clones than CD4+ T cells after ivuxolimab. The antigen specificity of the peripheral T cells that underwent clonal expansion was not determined. Partial responders in the 0.1-3.0 mg/kg groups had among the lowest normalized peripheral clonal expansion, especially among CD8+ T cells.

The trial excluded patients who had a history of autoimmune disease or who were on systemic immunosuppression. Peripheral blood for TCR sequencing was collected from all dose cohorts at baseline, on cycle 4 day 1, and on cycle 7 day 1. Samples were obtained from an open-label, multicenter, first-in-human phase I dose-escalation trial of ivuxolimab. The trial enrolled adults with locally advanced or metastatic head and neck squamous cell, hepatocellular, melanoma or renal cell carcinoma. Before TCR sequencing, CD4+ T cells and CD8+ T cells from peripheral blood were sorted into separate populations. Genomic DNA was isolated from the sorted cells so that the TCRbeta CDR3 region could be sequenced. The immunoSEQ Assay was used to sequence the TCRbeta CDR3 regions. This is the immuneACCESS table as TCRdb keeps it, with only in-frame sequences that have V and J called. A part of the clones is gone; compared with another copy, unresolved V genes explain less than half, and the rest is unexplained. Within this sample are tens of thousands of clones, with roughly four fifths of them counted one time only. Less than 2% of the sample is held by the ten biggest clonotypes.

The germline V gene supplies CDR1 SGHTA and CDR2 FQGTGA. The CDR3 runs 18 residues from the cysteine to the phenylalanine. Only the CDR3 part of the read is kept: 54 bases, read in frame from the first base. V and J are truncated by 1 base and 2 bases respectively, leaving an intervening sequence of 18 bases. To note about this clone: Its target antigen remains unknown. No base-level quality is on record; no much larger clone is a single base apart.

This receptor was identified in an adult with an advanced solid tumor such as melanoma, head and neck, liver or kidney cancer. The input for sequencing was CD4+ or CD8+ T cells sorted from blood, taken in a trial of the OX40 agonist ivuxolimab. Rearrangement joined TRBV7-3 to TRBJ2-1; no D gene call is confident. The CDR3 is CASSLRSPGALAYNEQFF. The nucleotide sequence reads TGTGCCAGCAGCTTAAGATCCCCCGGAGCGCTGGCCTACAATGAGCAGTTCTTC.